This T cell receptor beta chain was found in a study of T cells after yellow fever vaccination (dated by TCRdb to between 2017 and 2020). About the study as a whole: The SMART-Seq v4 Ultra Low Input RNA kit was used to prepare libraries from fractions with low cell numbers. To track T-cell clones before and after primary and booster YFV17D yellow fever vaccination, bulk TCR alpha and beta repertoires were sequenced longitudinally. Two healthy male donors made up the cohort, one aged 18 to 29 years and the other aged 30 to 40 years. Blood was drawn at multiple timepoints before and after primary and secondary immunization, with bulk PBMC replicates and cell subsets isolated.

Points the paper makes about the study in general: Because only two donors were included in the study, the extent to which the findings can be generalized is limited. After the booster, most of the clones that had expanded following primary vaccination were detected again (around 95% of CD4 and around 90% of CD8), which suggests that memory was broadly maintained. Computational filtering was needed because FACS-sorted repertoires could contain abundant contaminating clonotypes from the bulk population. A small share of clonotypes was detected in both CD4 and CD8 compartments, with the overlap likely arising from convergent recombination. The secondary T-cell response was weaker than the primary response but faster, peaking on day 5 instead of day 15.

This clonotype was seen a few times. This clone's antigen is unknown. Qualities for individual bases were not recorded, and no much larger clone is one base off. TCR cDNA was synthesized by 5'RACE template switching, through which a universal primer site and unique molecular identifiers were introduced. Priming for cDNA synthesis came from both the TCR alpha and TCR beta constant segments. Libraries were amplified in two PCR steps, with sample barcodes and sequencing adapters added in the second step. Sequencing of libraries was performed on Illumina HiSeq 2500 (2x100 bp) or NovaSeq (2x150 bp). Under the source paper's analysis protocol: MIGEC was used to demultiplex reads and collapse the reads into UMI consensus sequences, and MiXCR was used for V(D)J alignment. Clonotypes responding to the vaccine were identified with edgeR on replicate PBMC samples, with the criteria of FDR below 0.01 and a log2 fold change above 5 up to day 15. Bulk clonotypes were assigned CD4 or CD8 identity according to which sequenced CD4 or CD8 repertoire held them at higher abundance. TCRdb took the public reads, trimmed them with fastp at Q25, ran MiXCR for clone calling and kept in-frame beta chains. Entries that share a CDR3 protein sequence are merged under the most common genes and DNA. The V and J calls reflect TCRdb's pipeline rather than the authors' work. A total of roughly 520,000 distinct CDR3 sequences appear in this sample, around a fifth of them only once. Roughly 16% of the sample lies in the top ten.

The treatment or condition label on this specimen signifies: live attenuated yellow fever vaccine strain. At each blood-draw timepoint, two biological replicates of bulk PBMCs were collected. PBMCs were isolated from peripheral blood using a standard Ficoll-Paque protocol. RNA was extracted with TriZol from bulk PBMCs, CD4 and CD8 fractions, and dextramer-positive and dextramer-negative fractions. V loses 6 bases of germline sequence and J loses 4 bases, and the interval between the two ends is 12 bases. Its CDR3 holds 14 amino acids, cysteine through phenylalanine. CDR3 DNA is the only sequence kept; it has 42 bases, read in frame from the first base. Taken from the germline V gene (reference sequence), the CDR1 and CDR2 loops are LNHDA and SQIVND.

The chain is made from TRBV19 and TRBJ2-2, with the D segment identity uncertain. This specimen was PBMCs, taken around 3 weeks after the first yellow fever vaccination. The sequence was collected from a young man who received the YFV17D yellow fever vaccine. CDR3 protein: CASREIGGTGELFF. In nucleotide form, the sequence is TGTGCCAGTAGAGAGATAGGCGGCACCGGGGAGCTGTTTTTT.